Listed below are T cell receptor beta chains from one sample, sequenced in a study of OX40 agonist ivuxolimab in advanced cancers. Sequencing used immunoSEQ multiplex PCR; TCRdb keeps in-frame clones, though not all of them. The sample consists of 80,000 to 95,000 clones, around 88% of them appearing once. The material sequenced was CD4+ or CD8+ T cells sorted from blood, taken in a trial of the OX40 agonist ivuxolimab. The receptors shown here come from an adult with an advanced solid tumor such as melanoma, head and neck, liver or kidney cancer. CDR3s include the opening cysteine and the closing phenylalanine or tryptophan. The order of the fields is V gene, J gene, CDR3 length, D gene, clone size, CDR3 protein, CDR3 DNA. D genes are given only for firm matches. Some rows mark clone size as missing; the rest say once, few, many or name a class of expanded clone.

TRBV6-1	TRBJ2-2	16	NA	NA	CASSGRWGAGTGELFF	TGTGCCAGCAGTGGGCGGTGGGGGGCGGGCACCGGGGAGCTGTTTTTT
TRBV18	TRBJ1-5	13	NA	NA	CASSPNGNQPQHF	TGTGCCAGCTCACCAAATGGCAATCAGCCCCAGCATTTT
TRBV11-2	TRBJ2-2	15	NA	NA	CASSPPGASTGELFF	TGTGCCAGCAGCCCCCCAGGGGCGAGCACCGGGGAGCTGTTTTTT
TRBV18	TRBJ1-5	17	NA	NA	CASSPNSGSAVNQPQHF	TGTGCCAGCTCACCCAACTCGGGCTCAGCGGTCAATCAGCCCCAGCATTTT
TRBV7-9	TRBJ1-1	13	NA	NA	CASSGHRNTEAFF	TGTGCCAGCAGCGGACATAGGAACACTGAAGCTTTCTTT
TRBV19	TRBJ2-3	16	TRBD2	NA	CASSTGLAGITDTQYF	TGTGCCAGTAGTACGGGACTAGCGGGGATCACAGATACGCAGTATTTT
TRBV6-1	TRBJ2-1	14	TRBD2	NA	CASQTSGGHNEQFF	TGTGCCAGCCAGACTAGCGGGGGCCACAATGAGCAGTTCTTC
TRBV30	TRBJ1-2	12	NA	NA	CAWSTTAYGYTF	TGTGCCTGGAGTACGACAGCGTATGGCTACACCTTC
TRBV18	TRBJ2-7	15	TRBD2	once	CASSTGLAGANERYF	TGTGCCAGCTCCACCGGACTAGCGGGAGCCAATGAGCGGTACTTC
TRBV30	TRBJ1-3	12	NA	NA	CAWRPRTRPIYF	TGTGCCTGGAGGCCACGAACCCGCCCCATATATTTT
TRBV5-6	TRBJ1-3	14	NA	NA	CASSVTHSGNTIYF	TGTGCCAGCAGCGTAACCCACTCTGGAAACACCATATATTTT
TRBV6-5	TRBJ1-1	14	NA	NA	CASSRRGLNTEAFF	TGTGCCAGCAGTAGAAGGGGACTGAACACTGAAGCTTTCTTT
TRBV10-3	TRBJ1-5	14	TRBD1	once	CAISHDRESQPQHF	TGTGCCATCAGTCATGACAGGGAAAGTCAGCCCCAGCATTTT
TRBV19	TRBJ1-2	12	NA	medium-sized	CASSGAGYGYTF	TGTGCCAGTAGTGGAGCAGGGTATGGCTACACCTTC
TRBV29-1	TRBJ2-1	12	TRBD2	NA	CSVVAGSNEQFF	TGCAGCGTTGTAGCGGGGTCCAATGAGCAGTTCTTC
TRBV18	TRBJ2-7	15	NA	once	CASSLRGGQAYEQYF	TGTGCCAGCTCACTGCGAGGAGGGCAAGCCTACGAGCAGTACTTC
TRBV7-2	TRBJ1-5	13	NA	NA	CASSLVREQPQHF	TGTGCCAGCAGCTTAGTGCGGGAGCAGCCCCAGCATTTT
TRBV11-2	TRBJ1-5	14	TRBD1	NA	CASSTGQANQPQHF	TGTGCCAGCAGCACGGGACAGGCCAATCAGCCCCAGCATTTT
TRBV5-1	TRBJ1-1	14	TRBD1	NA	CASSWTGVNTEAFF	TGCGCCAGCAGCTGGACAGGGGTGAACACTGAAGCTTTCTTT
TRBV7-3	TRBJ2-3	18	TRBD2	once	CASSLVPPSGVSTDTQYF	TGTGCCAGCAGCTTAGTTCCACCTAGCGGGGTGAGCACAGATACGCAGTATTTT
TRBV7-2	TRBJ2-3	14	NA	NA	CASSLGGDTDTQYF	TGTGCCAGCAGCTTAGGGGGGGACACAGATACGCAGTATTTT
TRBV27	TRBJ1-2	14	NA	NA	CASGGTGLGYGYTF	TGTGCCAGCGGGGGGACTGGGCTGGGCTATGGCTACACCTTC
TRBV5-5	TRBJ2-7	14	NA	NA	CASSLGQPGSEQYF	TGTGCCAGCAGCTTAGGGCAGCCCGGGAGCGAGCAGTACTTC
TRBV28	TRBJ2-7	14	TRBD2	NA	CASSTSGGFYEQYF	TGTGCCAGCAGTACTAGCGGGGGGTTCTACGAGCAGTACTTC
TRBV18	TRBJ1-5	15	NA	NA	CASSVGGISNQPQHF	TGTGCCAGCTCCGTTGGGGGTATAAGCAATCAGCCCCAGCATTTT
TRBV5-1	TRBJ1-4	14	NA	NA	CASSLAGTNEKLFF	TGCGCCAGCAGCTTGGCTGGGACAAATGAAAAACTGTTTTTT
TRBV27	TRBJ1-3	14	NA	NA	CASTGGNSGNTIYF	TGTGCCAGCACAGGAGGAAACTCTGGAAACACCATATATTTT
TRBV7-7	TRBJ2-2	14	NA	few	CASSLAFLGGELFF	TGTGCTAGCAGCTTAGCCTTTCTAGGCGGGGAGCTGTTTTTT
TRBV18	TRBJ2-5	16	TRBD2	once	CASSPRLLAEEETQYF	TGTGCCAGCTCACCACGTCTACTAGCGGAGGAAGAGACCCAGTACTTC
TRBV19	TRBJ2-5	11	NA	NA	CASTYQETQYF	TGTGCCAGTACGTACCAAGAGACCCAGTACTTC
TRBV2	TRBJ2-2	17	TRBD2	NA	CASRSTSGGINTGELFF	TGTGCCAGCAGGTCGACTAGCGGGGGGATAAACACCGGGGAGCTGTTTTTT
TRBV25-1	TRBJ2-7	16	TRBD2	NA	CASSDPTSGRVYEQYF	TGTGCCAGCAGTGACCCGACTAGCGGGAGGGTCTACGAGCAGTACTTC
TRBV27	TRBJ1-1	14	NA	NA	CASGRPGLNTEAFF	TGTGCCAGCGGGCGGCCGGGTTTGAACACTGAAGCTTTCTTT
TRBV28	TRBJ1-2	15	TRBD1	NA	CASTSPGQGSYGYTF	TGTGCCAGCACCTCCCCGGGACAGGGTTCCTATGGCTACACCTTC
TRBV19	TRBJ1-6	17	NA	NA	CASSIVSRGTENSPLHF	TGTGCCAGTAGTATAGTGAGCCGGGGGACCGAGAATTCACCCCTCCACTTT
TRBV7-2	TRBJ1-5	16	NA	NA	CASSQFQGIGNQPQHF	TGTGCCAGCAGCCAATTTCAGGGGATCGGCAATCAGCCCCAGCATTTT
TRBV7-2	TRBJ1-5	15	NA	NA	CASSSRAGYDQPQHF	TGTGCCAGCAGCTCTCGGGCAGGGTATGATCAGCCCCAGCATTTT
TRBV9	TRBJ2-2	14	NA	once	CASSVSRNTGELFF	TGTGCCAGCAGCGTGAGTCGGAACACCGGGGAGCTGTTTTTT
TRBV2	TRBJ2-4	19	NA	NA	CASSEGWQGRGSVKNIQYF	TGTGCCAGCAGTGAAGGGTGGCAGGGGAGGGGGTCGGTCAAAAACATTCAGTACTTC
TRBV29-1	TRBJ1-5	14	NA	NA	CSVGGGQSDQPQHF	TGCAGCGTCGGGGGGGGCCAGTCCGATCAGCCCCAGCATTTT
TRBV9	TRBJ2-2	14	NA	NA	CASSVVPNTGELFF	TGTGCCAGCAGCGTAGTCCCGAACACCGGGGAGCTGTTTTTT
TRBV7-2	TRBJ2-1	12	TRBD1	NA	CASSRQGNEQFF	TGTGCCAGCAGCCGACAGGGGAATGAGCAGTTCTTC
TRBV27	TRBJ2-1	16	TRBD2	NA	CASSLLGLVGYNEQFF	TGTGCCAGCAGTTTACTTGGACTAGTCGGGTACAATGAGCAGTTCTTC
TRBV21-1	TRBJ2-3	14	NA	NA	CASSKWRNTDTQYF	TGTGCCAGCAGCAAATGGCGGAACACAGATACGCAGTATTTT
TRBV6-1	TRBJ1-4	14	TRBD1	NA	CASSDRDRGRELFF	TGTGCCAGCAGTGACCGGGACAGGGGGCGGGAACTGTTTTTT
TRBV5-1	TRBJ2-1	16	TRBD2	NA	CASSLAGSGSYNEQFF	TGCGCCAGCAGCTTGGCGGGTAGCGGGAGCTACAATGAGCAGTTCTTC
TRBV12-5	TRBJ2-1	14	TRBD2	once	CASAEGLAGGHQFF	TGTGCTAGTGCCGAGGGACTAGCGGGGGGACACCAGTTCTTC
TRBV19	TRBJ2-1	17	NA	few	CASSSSGAVSSYNEQFF	TGTGCCAGTAGCTCATCGGGGGCGGTGAGCTCCTACAATGAGCAGTTCTTC
TRBV7-9	TRBJ1-6	14	TRBD1	once	CASANQGENSPLHF	TGTGCCAGCGCCAACCAGGGGGAGAATTCACCCCTCCACTTT
TRBV9	TRBJ2-7	15	TRBD2	NA	CASSVGQGGMYEQYF	TGTGCCAGCAGCGTAGGGCAGGGAGGGATGTACGAGCAGTACTTC
TRBV7-2	TRBJ2-3	17	NA	NA	CASSSPRSGLFTDTQYF	TGTGCCAGCAGCTCCCCAAGGAGCGGACTATTCACAGATACGCAGTATTTT
TRBV5-1	TRBJ1-2	13	NA	NA	CASSVTENYGYTF	TGCGCCAGCAGCGTTACAGAAAACTATGGCTACACCTTC
TRBV5-1	TRBJ2-3	16	TRBD2	NA	CASSLGLAGGTDTQYF	TGCGCCAGCAGCTTGGGACTAGCGGGAGGTACAGATACGCAGTATTTT
TRBV5-1	TRBJ1-2	14	NA	once	CASSPGSGAYGYTF	TGCGCCAGCAGCCCGGGTTCGGGGGCCTATGGCTACACCTTC
TRBV27	TRBJ2-7	15	NA	NA	CASSFGHLAPYEQYF	TGTGCCAGCAGTTTTGGACACCTAGCCCCCTACGAGCAGTACTTC
TRBV4-3	TRBJ2-3	16	NA	few	CASSPMMGSPTDTQYF	TGCGCCAGCAGCCCAATGATGGGCTCTCCCACAGATACGCAGTATTTT
TRBV6-1	TRBJ1-1	14	NA	NA	CASSGRDGWTEAFF	TGTGCCAGCAGTGGCAGGGATGGATGGACTGAAGCTTTCTTT
TRBV7-2	TRBJ1-5	16	NA	NA	CASSLVGLYSNQPQHF	TGTGCCAGCAGCTTAGTGGGCCTGTATAGCAATCAGCCCCAGCATTTT